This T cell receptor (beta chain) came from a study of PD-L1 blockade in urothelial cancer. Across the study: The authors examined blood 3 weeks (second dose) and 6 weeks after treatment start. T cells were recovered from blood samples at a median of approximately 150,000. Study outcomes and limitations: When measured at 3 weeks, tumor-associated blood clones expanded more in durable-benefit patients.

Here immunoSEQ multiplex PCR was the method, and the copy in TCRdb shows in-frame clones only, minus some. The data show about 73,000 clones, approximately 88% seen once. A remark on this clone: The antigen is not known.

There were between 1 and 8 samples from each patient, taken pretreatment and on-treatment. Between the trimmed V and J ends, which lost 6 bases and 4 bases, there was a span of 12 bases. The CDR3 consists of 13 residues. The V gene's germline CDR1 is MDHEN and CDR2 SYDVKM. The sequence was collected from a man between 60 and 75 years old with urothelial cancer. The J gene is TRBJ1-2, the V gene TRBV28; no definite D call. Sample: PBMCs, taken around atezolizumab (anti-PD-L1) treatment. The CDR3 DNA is TGTGCCAGCAGGCCGGAGACGACCTATGGCTACACCTTC. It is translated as CASRPETTYGYTF.